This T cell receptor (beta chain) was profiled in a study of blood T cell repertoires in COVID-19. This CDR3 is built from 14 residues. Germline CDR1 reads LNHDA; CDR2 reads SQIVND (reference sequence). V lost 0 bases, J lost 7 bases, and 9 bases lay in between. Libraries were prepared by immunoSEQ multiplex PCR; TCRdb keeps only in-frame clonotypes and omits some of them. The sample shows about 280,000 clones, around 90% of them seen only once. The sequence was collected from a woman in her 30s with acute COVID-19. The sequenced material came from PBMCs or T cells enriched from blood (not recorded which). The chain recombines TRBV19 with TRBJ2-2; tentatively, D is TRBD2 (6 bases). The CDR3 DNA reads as TGTGCCAGTAGTATAGAAGGGAGGCTCGGGGAGCTGTTTTTT. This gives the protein CASSIEGRLGELFF.